Described below is a single TCR beta chain sequence and its context. The sample originates from a study of blood T cell repertoires in COVID-19. CDR1 and CDR2 from the germline V gene are SGHRS and YFSETQ. The CDR3 is 13 residues long. Trimming removed 0 bases at V and 5 bases at J, with 9 bases between. Profiled with immunoSEQ multiplex PCR; TCRdb holds only in-frame clones, not every one. The top ten hold approximately 4% of the sample, which has approximately 200,000 clones, about nine tenths seen once. The material sequenced was peripheral blood. The chain links TRBV5-1 to TRBJ2-7, with TRBD1 as a possible D gene (5 bases). This TCR was sampled from a woman in her twenties or thirties with acute or convalescent COVID-19. The CDR3 nucleotides read TGCGCCAGCAGCTTGGGACAGAAGGACGAGCAGTACTTC. It yields the protein CASSLGQKDEQYF. The variable domain in full, completed from reference TRBV5-1 and TRBJ2-7, reads KAGVTQTPRYLIKTRGQQVTLSCSPISGHRSVSWYQQTPGQGLQFLFEYFSETQRNKGNFPGRFSGRQFSNSRSEMNVSTLELGDSALYLCASSLGQKDEQYFGPGTRLTVT.